One sample yielded the 3 T cell receptor beta chains listed below, sequenced in a study of blood T cell repertoires in COVID-19. Libraries were prepared by immunoSEQ multiplex PCR; TCRdb keeps only in-frame clonotypes and omits some of them. The repertoire holds roughly 190,000 clones, with roughly 80% as singletons. Sequences were obtained from PBMCs or T cells enriched from blood (not recorded which). These receptor sequences come from a man in his forties who had recovered from COVID-19.

The rearrangement uses TRBV28 and TRBJ2-7, with D possibly being TRBD2 (6 bases). V shed 6 bases and J shed 2 bases, with 14 bases lying between them. The CDR3 sequence is 14 residues long. Germline-derived CDR1 and CDR2 are MDHEN and SYDVKM. The DNA of the CDR3 is TGTGCCAGCAGCCTCGGGAGTCCGCCCTACGAGCAGTACTTC. Protein sequence: CASSLGSPPYEQYF.

The gene calls are TRBV6-2 or TRBV6-3 and TRBJ2-1; 8 nucleotides agree with TRBD2. CDR3 length equals 17 residues. Germline trimming cut 0 bases from V and 2 bases from J; bases unmatched to any gene: 6. Germline V CDR1 and CDR2: MNHEY, SVGEGT. The CDR3 loop is CASSYSTGGITYNEQFF. The CDR3, as DNA: TGTGCCAGCAGTTACTCGACGGGGGGGATCACCTACAATGAGCAGTTCTTC.

This clone turned up a few times. The chain combines TRBV19 with TRBJ2-4, with 11 bases matching TRBD2. Per the germline V gene, CDR1 is LNHDA and CDR2 is SQIVND (reference sequence). The CDR3 spans 17 residues. Losses at the gene ends were 6 bases for V and 7 bases for J; bases not matched to a gene: 14. CDR3: CASRPGLAVPGGNIQYF. In DNA form, the CDR3 reads TGTGCCAGTAGGCCGGGACTAGCGGTCCCCGGGGGGAACATTCAGTACTTC. The full variable domain, with the rest looked up from reference TRBV19 and TRBJ2-4, is DGGITQSPKYLFRKEGQNVTLSCEQNLNHDAMYWYRQDPGQGLRLIYYSQIVNDFQKGDIAEGYSVSREKKESFPLTVTSAQKNPTAFYLCASRPGLAVPGGNIQYFGAGTRLSVL.